A selection of T cell receptor beta chains follows, all from one sample in a study of Ad26.COV2.S vaccination and SARS-CoV-2 variants. Using immunoSEQ multiplex PCR, the repertoire was profiled, and TCRdb retains in-frame clones only, with some absent. The sample has 400,000 to 450,000 clones; around 92% are singletons. Sequencing used peripheral blood, obtained in a trial of Ad26.COV2.S vaccine versus placebo. These TCRs come from a person aged 18-65 years who received the Ad26.COV2.S COVID-19 vaccine or a placebo. Both conserved end residues are part of each CDR3. Fields, in order: clone size, D gene, J gene, V gene, CDR3 DNA, CDR3 protein. A D gene is named only where the DNA matches it firmly. A row's size may be missing; if present it is once, few, many or a size class.

. . TRBJ2-1 TRBV11-2 TGTGCCAGCAGCTTAGAGGCAGACCAGAGGGGGTTCTTC CASSLEADQRGFF
once TRBD1 TRBJ2-7 TRBV5-1 TGCGCCAGCAGCCCGGGACAGGGGGGAACGTACTTC CASSPGQGGTYF
. . TRBJ1-2 TRBV5-6 TGTGCCAGCAGAGAGACAGGACAGCGCTATGGCTACACCTTC CASRETGQRYGYTF
. . TRBJ1-2 TRBV5-8 TGTGCCAGCAGCTTGCGATCTCAACGGGGCTACACCTTC CASSLRSQRGYTF
. . TRBJ2-1 TRBV28 TGTGCCAGCAGCCTCGGGGGCAATGAGCAGTTCTTC CASSLGGNEQFF
. TRBD2 TRBJ2-7 TRBV2 TGTGCCAGCAGCCGACTAGCGGGGGGTAGTGGCTACGAGCAGTACTTC CASSRLAGGSGYEQYF
once . TRBJ1-3 TRBV12-3/TRBV12-4 TGTGCCAGCATCAACACTGGAAACACCATATATTTT CASINTGNTIYF
. TRBD1 TRBJ2-3 TRBV6-6 TGTGCCAGCAGTCAGGGACAGGGGAGTCACGGGAATACGCAGTATTTT CASSQGQGSHGNTQYF
. . TRBJ2-5 TRBV18 TGTGCCAGCTCTCCCCTCCACCAAGAGACCCAGTACTTC CASSPLHQETQYF
. . TRBJ2-7 TRBV5-1 TGCGCCAGCAGCATAGACAGGTTTAGCTCCTACGAGCAGTACTTC CASSIDRFSSYEQYF
once . TRBJ1-1 TRBV14 TGTGCCAGCAGCCAAATGGTTGCGGGACGGTGGAACACTGAAGCTTTCTTT CASSQMVAGRWNTEAFF
few TRBD1 TRBJ2-1 TRBV2 TGTGCCAGCAGTGACGGGACAGGCTACAATGAGCAGTTCTTC CASSDGTGYNEQFF
once . TRBJ1-1 TRBV29-1 TGCAGCGTTGAAACGGCCGGCAGCCCTGAAGCTTTCTTT CSVETAGSPEAFF
. TRBD2 TRBJ2-1 TRBV2 TGTGCCAGCAGCTCGGGACTAGCGGGGGGGAATGAGCAGTTCTTC CASSSGLAGGNEQFF
. . TRBJ2-1 TRBV4-3 TGCGCCAGCAGCCACGGGACTCAACTAAGCTCCTACAATGAGCAGTTCTTC CASSHGTQLSSYNEQFF
few . TRBJ1-4 TRBV7-9 TGTGCCAGCAGCCGCGTAGGTAGTGATGAAAAACTGTTTTTT CASSRVGSDEKLFF
. . TRBJ2-7 TRBV6-2/TRBV6-3 TGTGCCAGCAGTTACCTAAGGTACGAGCAGTACTTC CASSYLRYEQYF
. . TRBJ1-5 TRBV6-2/TRBV6-3 TGTGCCAGCAGTTACCGGGGATATAGCAATCAGCCCCAGCATTTT CASSYRGYSNQPQHF
once TRBD1 TRBJ2-4 TRBV7-9 TGTGCCAGCAGCCACGGGACAGGGAGTTCCAAGGGCATTCAGTACTTC CASSHGTGSSKGIQYF
. TRBD1 TRBJ2-6 TRBV18 TGTGCCAGCTCACCCAGGACAGGGGCCCTCTCTGGGGCCAACGTCCTGACTTTC CASSPRTGALSGANVLTF
. . TRBJ1-3 TRBV11-2 TGTGCCAGCAGCTCGATTTCCTGGGACCCTTTCTCTGGAAACACCATATATTTT CASSSISWDPFSGNTIYF
. . TRBJ2-7 TRBV6-1 TGTGCCAGCAGTGAGGACGGATCCTACGAGCAGTACTTC CASSEDGSYEQYF
. . TRBJ2-1 TRBV18 TGTGCCAGCTCACCACCGGAGACTCGAGCCTACAATGAGCAGTTCTTC CASSPPETRAYNEQFF
once . TRBJ2-7 TRBV4-1 TGCGCCAGCAGTATGGCGTCGGGCGAGCAGTACTTC CASSMASGEQYF
. . TRBJ1-2 TRBV2 TGTGCCAGCAGTGGACAGAACTATGGCTACACCTTC CASSGQNYGYTF
. . TRBJ1-3 TRBV25-1 TGTGCCAGCAGTGAGTGGGGCGGCGGAAACACCATATATTTT CASSEWGGGNTIYF
. . TRBJ2-3 TRBV30 TGTGCCTGGAGTGGACACCACACAGATACGCAGTATTTT CAWSGHHTDTQYF
. . TRBJ1-3 TRBV3-1/TRBV3-2 TGTGCCAGCAGCTACGGACGGGCTTCTGGAAACACCATATATTTT CASSYGRASGNTIYF
. TRBD2 TRBJ2-1 TRBV15 TGTGCCACCAGCAGAGCGAGCGGGGGAACCTACAATGAGCAGTTCTTC CATSRASGGTYNEQFF
once TRBD2 TRBJ2-1 TRBV3-1/TRBV3-2 TGTGCCAGCAGCCACCACACAGCGGGGGGGCCGGATGAGCAGTTCTTC CASSHHTAGGPDEQFF
once TRBD1 TRBJ2-7 TRBV10-3 TGTGCCATCAGTTCACAGGGGGCAAGTGCGTCCTACGAGCAGTACTTC CAISSQGASASYEQYF
. . TRBJ2-2 TRBV29-1 TGCAGCGTTGTCCCCAGGCCTCTCCAATCGAACACCGGGGAGCTGTTTTTT CSVVPRPLQSNTGELFF
. TRBD1 TRBJ1-4 TRBV28 TGTGCCAGCAGTTTACACGGCGGGGGGACAGGGTATATGTTTTTT CASSLHGGGTGYMFF
. . TRBJ2-2 TRBV4-3 TGCGCCAGCAGCCAACAGGGGCGTACCGGGGAGCTGTTTTTT CASSQQGRTGELFF
. . TRBJ1-4 TRBV6-2/TRBV6-3 TGTGCCAGCAGTTATGGGGGAGGAAATGAAAAACTGTTTTTT CASSYGGGNEKLFF
. . TRBJ1-2 TRBV18 TGTGCCAGCTCACCGACGGGGGAAACTAACTATGGCTACACCTTC CASSPTGETNYGYTF
. TRBD1 TRBJ2-7 TRBV11-2 TGTGCCAGCAGCTGGGAGACAGGGCACTACGAGCAGTACTTC CASSWETGHYEQYF
. TRBD1 TRBJ1-4 TRBV4-3 TGCGCCAGCAGCCAAGGCACAGGGGATGAAAAACTGTTTTTT CASSQGTGDEKLFF
. . TRBJ1-2 TRBV7-2 TGTGCCAGCAGCCTAACGGAAGGGGTCGGCTACACCTTC CASSLTEGVGYTF
. . TRBJ1-3 TRBV4-3 TGCGCCAGCAGCCAGGGTCGGTCTGGAAACACCATATATTTT CASSQGRSGNTIYF
. . TRBJ2-7 TRBV5-5 TGTGCCAGCAGCTTGGGAGGGGATGGGTACGAGCAGTACTTC CASSLGGDGYEQYF
once . TRBJ1-5 TRBV16 TGTGCCAGCAGCCGAAACGGGGGGAGCAATCAGCCCCAGCATTTT CASSRNGGSNQPQHF
. . TRBJ2-1 TRBV19 TGTGCCAGTAGTATTGGTTTGGGGTATAATCCCTACAATGAGCAGTTCTTC CASSIGLGYNPYNEQFF
. . TRBJ1-1 TRBV27 TGTGCCAGCAGTTCATTGGGGGGTGAAGCTTTCTTT CASSSLGGEAFF
. TRBD1 TRBJ1-2 TRBV6-5 TGTGCCAGCACCGGGGACAGGGGGTATGGCTACACCTTC CASTGDRGYGYTF
. . TRBJ1-5 TRBV5-8 TGTGCCAGCAGCTCCGGAAAAGGGACCGACAATCAGCCCCAGCATTTT CASSSGKGTDNQPQHF
. . TRBJ2-5 TRBV4-3 TGCGCCAGCAGCCAAGAGGGCCCGTGGGAGACCCAGTACTTC CASSQEGPWETQYF
. . TRBJ2-5 TRBV7-2 TGTGCCAGCAGCTTAGAATACGCTCAAGAGACCCAGTACTTC CASSLEYAQETQYF
once TRBD1 TRBJ2-7 TRBV6-5 TGTGCCAGCAGTCGCGGGGACAGGGGGCACGAGCAGTACTTC CASSRGDRGHEQYF
. . TRBJ2-7 TRBV4-3 TGCGCCAGCAGCCAAGAAGTGGCCTACGAGCAGTACTTC CASSQEVAYEQYF
. . TRBJ2-1 TRBV5-4 TGTGCCAGCAGCTTGTTTACCGATGAGCAGTTCTTC CASSLFTDEQFF
. TRBD1 TRBJ1-3 TRBV7-6 TGTGCCAGCAGCTCAGTCTTGCGGGACAGGTTGAACACCATATATTTT CASSSVLRDRLNTIYF
. . TRBJ2-7 TRBV27 TGTGCCAGCAGTCTACGATTATTGTCCTACGAGCAGTACTTC CASSLRLLSYEQYF
. . TRBJ2-7 TRBV2 TGTGCCAGCAGTGGATACAGGGTTTACGAGCAGTACTTC CASSGYRVYEQYF
. . TRBJ1-6 TRBV9 TGTGCCAGCAGTAAACTAGACGGGAGTAATTCACCCCTCCACTTT CASSKLDGSNSPLHF
. . TRBJ2-5 TRBV7-9 TGTGCCAGCAGCTCCCTCCCCGGGGGTCAAGAGACCCAGTACTTC CASSSLPGGQETQYF
. TRBD1 TRBJ2-1 TRBV6-5 TGTGCCAGCAGTCCCCCGGGACAGGGCTACAATGAGCAGTTCTTC CASSPPGQGYNEQFF
. TRBD1 TRBJ1-5 TRBV30 TGTGCCTGGAGCCCGGGACAGGGGGCCCAGCCCCAGCATTTT CAWSPGQGAQPQHF
once . TRBJ2-3 TRBV6-5 TGTGCCACCGGGACTGGGCGAGATACGCAGTATTTT CATGTGRDTQYF